Given below is one TCR beta chain in context. This entry comes from a study of Graves' ophthalmopathy and Graves' hyperthyroidism. Study information: The authors collected peripheral blood at initial diagnosis, before any treatment.

The authors amplified TCR beta CDR3 regions from RNA transcripts. Scientists carried out first-round RT-PCR using HTBI primers and then a second-round multiplex PCR. Using its own MiXCR run on the multiplex PCR reads, TCRdb lists one record per CDR3 protein. The sample records over 500,000 distinct CDR3 sequences, approximately 22% being singletons. CDR1 is LGHNT and CDR2 is FRNRAP in the germline V gene. The CDR3 covers 13 residues. With 1 base removed from V and 1 base from J, the gap between germline ends came to 4 bases. By definition, stable hyperthyroidism involved no ophthalmopathy within 18 months of follow-up. Enrolled hyperthyroidism patients had a new diagnosis, a duration under 2 months, and an age of 18 to 65.

V and J are TRBV12-5 and TRBJ1-1; D gene ambiguous. The clonotype was recovered from a woman younger than 35 with stable Graves' hyperthyroidism. Some clones in this sample may be carry-over from other donors' samples. The sequenced material came from peripheral blood. CDR3 DNA sequence: TGTGCTAGTGGTTTGGACCAGAACACTGAAGCTTTCTTT. It specifies CASGLDQNTEAFF.